This TCR beta chain was captured in a study of T cells in Graves' hyperthyroidism and ophthalmopathy. V lost 4 bases to trimming and J lost 5 bases, with 14 bases between them. This CDR3 comprises 14 residues. RNA transcripts gave rise to amplified TCR beta CDR3 regions. First-round RT-PCR of the TCR CDR3 relied on the HTBI primer set. TCRdb used MiXCR to reprocess the multiplex PCR reads, holding one entry per CDR3 protein. The table includes around 480,000 distinct CDR3 sequences, approximately 14% detected once. This clonotype was observed a few times. Sequencing was carried out using blood. The origin of this receptor is a woman in her late teens or twenties with Graves' hyperthyroidism. The chain has TRBV12-3 or TRBV12-4 and TRBJ1-1; the D gene is possibly TRBD1 (6 bases). This chain's CDR3 is CASSWDILGTEAFF. The CDR3 DNA sequence: TGTGCCAGCAGTTGGGACATCCTGGGGACTGAAGCTTTCTTT.